This entry is about one TCR beta chain. The specificity of this receptor is unknown. No base quality values were provided; no much bigger clone lies one nucleotide off. The CDR3 regions of human TCRbeta chains were subjected to immunosequencing. The paper's data handling went like this. TCRs in the repertoires were compared against a reference library of SARS-CoV-2-specific TCRs that had been generated with the MIRA antigen-specificity platform. Breadth was defined as the fraction of unique TCRs that were SARS-CoV-2-associated, and depth was defined as the fraction of total T cells that were SARS-CoV-2-associated. Using the MIRA data, each spike-specific TCR was assigned both to the spike region to which the TCR was reactive and to a CD4 or CD8 class. Log10-transformed breadth and depth values were compared by one-way ANOVA with Sidak's multiple comparisons tests. TCRdb carries this immuneACCESS record with in-frame sequences only. Its versions omit some clonotypes, under half of them owing to an unresolved V gene in the studies checked, with the rest unexplained. V and J calls and clone size come straight from that table; D and trimming were deduced from the DNA. For this sample the table gives about 120,000 clones, of which about 88% were detected only once. The top ten clones comprise 6.5% to 9% of the sample.

CDR1 SGHAT and CDR2 FQDESV were looked up in the germline V gene (reference sequence). The junction shows trimming of 7 bases on V and 6 bases on J, plus 21 bases between the germline ends. The CDR3 contains 15 residues, cysteine and phenylalanine counted. Of all the DNA, just the CDR3 is kept, 45 bases in frame from base 1. The entry originates in a study of T cell responses to AZD1222 COVID-19 vaccine (dated by TCRdb to the early 2020s). Background on the whole study: AZD1222 recipients whose second dose came at about 4 weeks and those whose second dose came at about 12 weeks were combined into one group, since spike-specific TCR depth and breadth did not differ between the two schedules. TCR sequencing was performed for approximately 240 trial participants, of whom 200 to 210 were given two doses of AZD1222 and around 25 were given two doses of MenACWY control vaccine. Enrollment into the trials was organized by age into subgroups of 18-55, 56-69 and 70-plus years, and those subgroups contained roughly 140, 27 and 60 TCR-sequenced participants, respectively. Here is what the overall study found, with its caveats: The 56-69-year group was small, and its depth increase did not reach significance, likely because of low power. Only six or seven AZD1222 recipients were SARS-CoV-2 seropositive at baseline, limiting conclusions about previously exposed vaccinees. Most participants were white British and females outnumbered males, and the authors suggested that clonal diversity may have been underestimated. The vaccine-associated CD4 TCRs covered the entire spike protein, and the dominant responses fell in regions 160-218 and 743-854. Because no day 14 peak-response samples were available, the repertoires could be characterized only after the peak T cell response. After two AZD1222 doses, both the breadth and the depth of spike-specific TCRs were significantly higher than at day 0 and than in MenACWY recipients. Reportedly, close to half of the unique spike-specific TCRs recognized epitopes lying outside the regions that are mutated in the B.1.351 and B.1.1.7 variants.

The sample's time point label is to be understood as: baseline before first vaccination. Vaccinee samples came from UK trials COV001 and COV002, including a single-blind randomized controlled phase 2/3 trial of AZD1222 (ChAdOx1 nCoV-19) in healthy adults. Trial participant PBMC samples were collected at day 0 and day 28 after the second dose for TCRbeta chain sequencing. This sequence uses TRBV11-1 and TRBJ1-1; the D gene is perhaps TRBD1, from 6 matching bases. The specimen was peripheral blood, collected on day 0 of AZD1222 vaccination. This TCR derives from an adult in good health. The CDR3 has the sequence CASNQRSGGRSEAFF. Here is the DNA: TGTGCCAGCAACCAAAGGAGCGGGGGGCGGTCTGAAGCTTTCTTT. Reference TRBV11-1 and TRBJ1-1 genes cover what lies past the CDR3, so the full variable domain is EAEVAQSPRYKITEKSQAVAFWCDPISGHATLYWYRQILGQGPELLVQFQDESVVDDSQLPKDRFSAERLKGVDSTLKIQPAELGDSAMYLCASNQRSGGRSEAFFGQGTRLTVV.